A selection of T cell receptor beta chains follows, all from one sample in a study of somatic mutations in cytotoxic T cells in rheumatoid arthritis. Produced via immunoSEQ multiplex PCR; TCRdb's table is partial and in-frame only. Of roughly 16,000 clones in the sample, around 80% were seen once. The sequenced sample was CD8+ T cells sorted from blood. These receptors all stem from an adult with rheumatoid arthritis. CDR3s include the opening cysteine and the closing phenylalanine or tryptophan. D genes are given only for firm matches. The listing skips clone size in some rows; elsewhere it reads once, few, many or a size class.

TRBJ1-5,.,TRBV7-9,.,TGTGCCAGCAGCCAGAAGACTAATTCAGGGAATCAGCCCCAGCATTTT,CASSQKTNSGNQPQHF
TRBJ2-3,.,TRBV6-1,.,TGTGCCAGCAGCCTTCCGGATACGCAGTATTTT,CASSLPDTQYF
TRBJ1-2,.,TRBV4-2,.,TGTGCCAGCAGCCAAGAACCCGGATATGGCTACACCTTC,CASSQEPGYGYTF
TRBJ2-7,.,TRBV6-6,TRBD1,TGTGCCAGCAGTTACCCTGCCGGGACAGGGCTCTACGAGCAGTACTTC,CASSYPAGTGLYEQYF
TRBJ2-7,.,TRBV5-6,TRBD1,TGTGCCAGCAGCAGTAGTGACAGGGGAGGCCCTCACGAGCAGTACTTC,CASSSSDRGGPHEQYF
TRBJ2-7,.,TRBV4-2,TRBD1,TGTGCCAGCAGCCAAGGACAGGGGGACGAGCAGTACTTC,CASSQGQGDEQYF
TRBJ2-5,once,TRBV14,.,TGTGCCAGCAGCCAGAAGGTCGAAGGGAACATGAAAGAGACCCAGTACTTC,CASSQKVEGNMKETQYF
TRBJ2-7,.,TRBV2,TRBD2,TGTGCCAGCAGTCCGGGACTAGCGGTTCTCGAGCAGTACTTC,CASSPGLAVLEQYF
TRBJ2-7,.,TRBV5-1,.,TGCGCCAGCAGCTTGGCTACATTCTACGAGCAGTACTTC,CASSLATFYEQYF
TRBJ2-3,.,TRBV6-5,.,TGTGCCAGCACTCCGGGGGCGTCGGCAGATACGCAGTATTTT,CASTPGASADTQYF
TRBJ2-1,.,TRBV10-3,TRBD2,TGTGCCATCAGTGAAGTAGCGGGGGTGTACAATGAGCAGTTCTTC,CAISEVAGVYNEQFF
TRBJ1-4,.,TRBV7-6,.,TGTGCCAGCAGCCCGCGGTCCCTTAATGAAAAACTGTTTTTT,CASSPRSLNEKLFF
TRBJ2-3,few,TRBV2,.,TGTGCCAGCTCAATATTATTACAGGCTTTAGATACGCAGTATTTT,CASSILLQALDTQYF
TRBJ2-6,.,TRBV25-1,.,TGTGCCAGCATATCTGGGGCCAACGTCCTGACTTTC,CASISGANVLTF
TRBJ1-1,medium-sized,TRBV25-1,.,TGTGCCAGCAGTGAATCAATAGGGAACACTGAAGCTTTCTTT,CASSESIGNTEAFF
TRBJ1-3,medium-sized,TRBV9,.,TGTGCCAGCAGCTTTAAGGGACAAGCCTCTGGAAACACCATATATTTT,CASSFKGQASGNTIYF
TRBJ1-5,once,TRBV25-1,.,TGTGCCAGCAGTGCGGACTACCCCCCGCCCCAGCATTTT,CASSADYPPPQHF
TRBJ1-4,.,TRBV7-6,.,TGTGCCAGCAGCTTATGGGAGTCGCAATTTGAAAAACTGTTTTTT,CASSLWESQFEKLFF
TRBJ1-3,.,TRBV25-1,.,TGTGCCAGCAGTGGAAGGGATGCTGGAAACACCATATATTTT,CASSGRDAGNTIYF
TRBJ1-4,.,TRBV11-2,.,TGTGCCAGCAGCTTGGGGGGTATGGGGATTGGTGAAAAACTGTTTTTT,CASSLGGMGIGEKLFF
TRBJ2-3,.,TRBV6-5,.,TGTGCCAGCAGTTTTACAGGGGGGGTAGATACGCAGTATTTT,CASSFTGGVDTQYF
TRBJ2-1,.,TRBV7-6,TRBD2,TGTGCCAGCAGCTTAGGCAGCGGGGGGATCTACAATGAGCAGTTCTTC,CASSLGSGGIYNEQFF
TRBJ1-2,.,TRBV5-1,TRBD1,TGCGCCAGCAGCTTGGACAGGGGGATGGGTACTAACTATGGCTACACCTTC,CASSLDRGMGTNYGYTF
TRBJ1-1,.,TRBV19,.,TGTGCCAGTAGTTCTCGGGCAGTGAACACTGAAGCTTTCTTT,CASSSRAVNTEAFF
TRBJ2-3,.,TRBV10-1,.,TGCGCCAGCAGCAGGTTGCCGAATCTGGATACGCAGTATTTT,CASSRLPNLDTQYF
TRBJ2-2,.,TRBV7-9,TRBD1,TGTGCCAGCAGCAAACCCCGCGGGACAGGACACACCGGGGAGCTGTTTTTT,CASSKPRGTGHTGELFF
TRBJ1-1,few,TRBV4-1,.,TGCGCCAGCAGCGCTACAGGGTTGAACACTGAAGCTTTCTTT,CASSATGLNTEAFF
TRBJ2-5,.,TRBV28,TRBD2,TGTGCCAGCAGTTTAATTAGCGGGGGGCCTGGGGAGACCCAGTACTTC,CASSLISGGPGETQYF
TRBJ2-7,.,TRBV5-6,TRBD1,TGTGCCAGCAGCCTCGAAGGGACAGCATCCTCCTACGAGCAGTACTTC,CASSLEGTASSYEQYF
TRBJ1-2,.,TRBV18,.,TGTGCCAGCTCACCACCGTCTTTTTCCGGGGGAGTTAGTGGCTACACCTTC,CASSPPSFSGGVSGYTF
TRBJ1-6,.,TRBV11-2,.,TGTGCCAGCAGCTTAGAGGTATCCAGCTCCTATAATTCACCCCTCCACTTT,CASSLEVSSSYNSPLHF
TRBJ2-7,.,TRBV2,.,TGTGCCACCAGGGGTCCCTACGAGCAGTACTTC,CATRGPYEQYF
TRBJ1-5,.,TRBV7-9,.,TGTGCCAGCAGCTTAGGGGGAACAGGGCTGGGCAATCAGCCCCAGCATTTT,CASSLGGTGLGNQPQHF
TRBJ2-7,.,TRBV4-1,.,TGCGCCAGCAGCCTCTACTCGAGGGAGCTCCCATACGAGCAGTACTTC,CASSLYSRELPYEQYF
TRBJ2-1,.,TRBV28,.,TGTGCCAGCAGTTTCAGTGCCAGGGAGCAGTTCTTC,CASSFSAREQFF
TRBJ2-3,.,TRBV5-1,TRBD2,TGCGCCAGCAGCTCACTAGCGACAGATACGCAGTATTTT,CASSSLATDTQYF
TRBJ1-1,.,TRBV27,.,TGTGCCAGCTCCCAGGGGAACACTGAAGCTTTCTTT,CASSQGNTEAFF
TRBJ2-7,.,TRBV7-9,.,TGTGCCAGCAGCTTAGCGCATATCGAAAATGACTACGAGCAGTACTTC,CASSLAHIENDYEQYF